The 21 T cell receptor beta chains below come from one sample, sequenced in a study of graft-versus-host responses after intestinal transplantation. Produced via immunoSEQ multiplex PCR; TCRdb's table is partial and in-frame only. The repertoire consists of about 21,000 clones, with approximately 40% occurring once and the leading ten covering 1.5% to 2%. Responders labeled with CFSE (about 200,000) were plated with about 200,000 irradiated, violet-dye-labeled stimulators. The sample here was alloreactive CD8+ T cells from a mixed lymphocyte reaction culture, taken before intestinal transplant. Described subset: CFSE-low proliferating T cells sorted from roughly six-day pre-transplant mixed lymphocyte reaction (GvH or HvG direction). Receptors were obtained from a human patient who received an intestinal transplant.

This clone was observed a few times. J is TRBJ2-1 and V is TRBV10-1; 7 bases are a match to TRBD2. The junction had 4 bases not matched to a gene; V was cut back by 3 bases and J by 2 bases. This CDR3 is built from 15 residues. Looked up from germline, CDR1 is WNHNN and CDR2 is SYGVQD (reference sequence). CDR3 loop: CASSDGGGPYNEQFF. In DNA, the CDR3 is TGCGCCAGCAGTGACGGGGGAGGGCCCTACAATGAGCAGTTCTTC.

Judged by abundance, this clone is medium-sized. CDR3 protein: CASSLPNQPQHF. Written as DNA, the CDR3 is TGTGCCAGCAGCCTTCCCAATCAGCCCCAGCATTTT. The chain links TRBV5-4 to TRBJ1-5; D remains ambiguous. Germline values: CDR1 SGHNT, CDR2 YYREEE (reference sequence). The CDR3 has 12 amino acids. V was cut by 4 bases and J by 3 bases, with 5 bases left in between.

This clone ranks as medium-sized. The V gene is TRBV11-2, the J gene TRBJ2-5; D tentatively reads TRBD1 or TRBD2 (6 bases each). The germline V gene has CDR1 SGHAT and CDR2 FQNNGV. This CDR3 is built from 14 residues. Trimming stripped 1 base from V and 5 bases from J, with 11 bases between. CDR3 DNA: TGTGCCAGCAGCTTAGGGGGGGCCCGGGAGACCCAGTACTTC. Its translation is CASSLGGARETQYF.

The J gene is TRBJ2-1, the V gene TRBV4-2; TRBD2 aligns across 7 bases. CDR3 length equals 15 residues. Germline assignment: CDR1 LGHNA and CDR2 YNFKEQ. J lost 9 bases, V lost 4 bases, and 12 bases had no gene match. The DNA of the CDR3 is TGTGCCAGCAGCCCCGAGCGGGAAAGGGAGGGTGAGCAGTTCTTC. This sequence encodes CASSPEREREGEQFF.

The J gene is TRBJ1-5, the V gene TRBV28; D is ambiguous. The V gene lost 8 bases and the J gene lost 5 bases, with 10 bases spanning the gap. The CDR3 has 12 residues. The germline gives CDR1 MDHEN, CDR2 SYDVKM. The CDR3 DNA follows: TGTGCCAGCGGCATGTCTTATCAGCCCCAGCATTTT. Its protein is CASGMSYQPQHF.

The rearrangement uses TRBV29-1 and TRBJ1-4; TRBD1 might be the D (5 bases). Germline CDR1 and CDR2: SQVTM and ANQGSEA. Trimming left V 4 bases short and J 4 bases short, with 10 bases between. CDR3 size: 13 residues. The CDR3 here is CSVVWDDNEKLFF. As DNA, the CDR3 is TGCAGCGTTGTATGGGACGATAATGAAAAACTGTTTTTT. The full variable domain, rest sourced from reference TRBV29-1 and TRBJ1-4, is SAVISQKPSRDICQRGTSLTIQCQVDSQVTMMFWYRQQPGQSLTLIATANQGSEATYESGFVIDKFPISRPNLTFSTLTVSNMSPEDSSIYLCSVVWDDNEKLFFGSGTQLSVL.

The V and J genes are TRBV5-1 and TRBJ2-7, with 7 positions matching TRBD1. Germline V gene lookup returns CDR1 SGHRS and CDR2 YFSETQ. After removal of 7 bases from V and 4 bases from J, the junction contained 20 bases not matched to a gene. This CDR3 is built from 17 residues. The CDR3 loop is CASGRSGSGTESYEQYF. CDR3 bases: TGCGCCAGCGGCCGGTCGGGGTCTGGGACAGAGTCATACGAGCAGTACTTC.

This clone was detected only a few times. The chain's CDR3 is CASSLVNWGTEAFF. CDR3 coding DNA: TGTGCCAGCAGCTTGGTTAACTGGGGCACTGAAGCTTTCTTT. The genes are TRBV11-2 and TRBJ1-1; D not certain. This CDR3 is 14 amino acids long. The V end lost 3 bases, the J end lost 4 bases, and 12 bases lay between the germline ends. Germline CDR1 is SGHAT and CDR2 is FQNNGV.

This clone was seen many times. The chain employs TRBV6-5 and TRBJ2-7; tentative D call: TRBD2 (6 bases). Germline CDR1 reads MNHEY; CDR2 reads SVGAGI. The CDR3 has 15 amino acids. Trimming took off 0 bases at V and 5 bases at J, with 14 bases between the two ends. CDR3 in amino acids: CASSYSGDGGNEQYF. The CDR3, as DNA: TGTGCCAGCAGTTACTCTGGGGACGGAGGGAACGAGCAGTACTTC.

The gene calls are TRBV27 and TRBJ2-5; TRBD1 matches at 7 bases. CDR1 and CDR2 (germline): MNHEY, SMNVEV (reference sequence). V lost 0 bases and J lost 3; bases outside the gene matches: 1. CDR3 size: 14 residues. This CDR3 is CASSLSGTEETQYF. The CDR3, as DNA: TGTGCCAGCAGTTTATCAGGGACAGAAGAGACCCAGTACTTC.

The rearrangement uses TRBV6-1 and TRBJ2-7, with 7 bases matching TRBD1. The CDR3 loop spans 14 amino acids. Unmatched junction bases numbered 1, after V lost 1 base and J lost 1 base. CDR1 is MNHNS, CDR2 SASEGT, per germline. The CDR3 is CASSEVGQSYEQYF. CDR3 coding DNA: TGTGCCAGCAGTGAAGTGGGACAGTCCTACGAGCAGTACTTC.

This rearrangement joins TRBV5-1 to TRBJ2-4, with 11 nucleotides matching TRBD2. With 4 bases clipped from V and 6 bases from J, the junction kept 6 bases outside the gene matches. CDR3 length: 15 amino acids. Germline V CDR1 and CDR2: SGHRS, YFSETQ. The CDR3 sequence is CASSMDGTSGNIQYF. In nucleotides, the CDR3 is TGCGCCAGCAGCATGGACGGGACTAGCGGAAACATTCAGTACTTC.

V gene TRBV18 combines with J gene TRBJ2-1, with 7 bases lining up with TRBD2. Germline CDR1 KGHSH, CDR2 LQKENI. J was trimmed by 7 bases and V by 3 bases; bases with no gene match: 9. The CDR3 length is 15 residues. The CDR3 DNA reads as TGTGCCAGCTCACCCGCGGAACTAGCGCTGAATGAGCAGTTCTTC. This translates into CASSPAELALNEQFF.

This clone was picked up a small number of times. DNA of the CDR3: TGCAGCGGAGGACAGGGGGTAAACGGCTACACCTTC. Translated: CSGGQGVNGYTF. This chain uses TRBV29-1 with TRBJ1-2, with 10 bases matching TRBD1. From germline, CDR1 is SQVTM and CDR2 ANQGSEA. The CDR3 has 12 residues. The junction had 7 bases not matched to a gene; V was cut back by 7 bases and J by 8 bases.

The rearrangement links TRBV28 to TRBJ2-3; 9 bases map to TRBD1. With V trimmed by 5 bases and J by 7 bases, 13 bases remained unmatched. In germline, CDR1 is MDHEN, CDR2 SYDVKM. The CDR3 length is 16 residues. CDR3 amino acids: CASSQPGTGTLYTQYF. CDR3 DNA sequence: TGTGCCAGCAGTCAGCCCGGGACAGGGACTCTGTATACGCAGTATTTT.

J is TRBJ2-4 and V is TRBV27; possible D gene TRBD2, 6 bases. V lost 3 bases, J lost 9 bases, and 12 bases lay in between. CDR3 size: 13 residues. In germline, CDR1 is MNHEY, CDR2 SMNVEV (reference sequence). Here the CDR3 reads CASSFWLGGIQYF. DNA of the CDR3: TGTGCCAGCAGTTTTTGGTTGGGAGGCATTCAGTACTTC.

This clone is medium-sized within its sample. This sequence joins TRBV5-8 and TRBJ1-2; D is uncertain. The V end lost 0 bases, the J end lost 8 bases, and 8 bases lay between the germline ends. Per the germline V gene, CDR1 is SGHTS and CDR2 is YDEGEE. This CDR3 region has 12 residues. Here the CDR3 DNA reads TGTGCCAGCAGCTTGGAAGGGAGAGGCTACACCTTC. It encodes CASSLEGRGYTF.

The CDR3 DNA reads TGTGCCAGCAGTTTATCCATGTCGTCCTACGAGCAGTACTTC. This gives the protein CASSLSMSSYEQYF. The chain links TRBV28 to TRBJ2-7; D is unclear. This CDR3 is built from 14 residues. Trimming shortened V by 1 base and J by 1 base, and 8 bases separated the two germline ends. Germline CDR1 is MDHEN and CDR2 is SYDVKM.

This clone turned up a few times. The CDR3 DNA reads TGTGCCAGCAGCTTGGGTCTGAGCGGCTCCTACAATGAGCAGTTCTTC. Its translation is CASSLGLSGSYNEQFF. The chain is built from TRBV5-4 and TRBJ2-1; perhaps TRBD2 as D (5 bases). Germline CDR1 is SGHNT and CDR2 is YYREEE (reference sequence). The CDR3 covers 16 residues. Trimming stripped 0 bases from V and 0 bases from J, with 10 bases between.

This clone is medium-sized in the sample. The V gene is TRBV28, the J gene TRBJ2-7; D call uncertain. Germline V gene data show CDR1 as MDHEN and CDR2 as SYDVKM. Between the trimmed V and J ends, which lost 6 bases and 7 bases, there was a span of 13 bases. CDR3 size: 12 residues. The CDR3 protein is CASSIRLNEQYF. Written as DNA, the CDR3 is TGTGCCAGCAGCATACGCCTTAATGAGCAGTACTTC.

The chain carries TRBV30 and TRBJ2-6; 10 bases map to TRBD1. The CDR3 loop spans 17 amino acids. V was pared by 2 bases and J by 3 bases, with 7 bases of the junction left unmatched. Germline V gene sequence: CDR1 GTSNPN, CDR2 SVGIG (reference sequence). In DNA form, the CDR3 reads TGTGCCTGGAGTCGTGACAGGGGGCAGGGTGGGGCCAACGTCCTGACTTTC. Amino acid sequence: CAWSRDRGQGGANVLTF.